Below are 23 T cell receptor beta chains sequenced from a single sample in a study of shared clonotypes between healthy human individuals (dated by TCRdb to the early 2020s). Libraries were prepared through the immunoSEQ multiplex PCR assay. TCRdb obtained this table from immuneACCESS and retained in-frame rearrangements with V and J assigned. These tables miss some clones; where compared with another copy, unresolved V genes account for less than half of the shortfall, and the remainder is unexplained. This sample lists some 630,000 clones; 95% to 96% were detected once. Less than 0.13% of the sample is taken by the ten largest. For the CD8 naive samples, CD45RO-negative cells were positively selected for CCR7, yielding a CD45RA+CCR7+ population from which TemRA cells were excluded. Sequenced material: naive CD8+ T cells sorted from blood. The intended sense of this specimen's cell subset or site label: CD45RA+CCR7+. These receptor sequences come from a woman younger than 45 in good health.

J is TRBJ2-6 and V is TRBV9, with TRBD2 matching 12 bases. V shed 3 bases, J shed 2 bases, and the junction held 9 bases outside the gene matches. The V gene's germline CDR1 is SGDLS and CDR2 YYNGEE. The CDR3 covers 19 residues. The CDR3 region is CASSDGPLAGGPGANVLTF. CDR3 sequence (DNA): TGTGCCAGCAGCGACGGACCACTAGCGGGAGGCCCTGGGGCCAACGTCCTGACTTTC.

This chain joins TRBV7-9 and TRBJ2-7, with TRBD1 matching 8 bases. Germline CDR1 SEHNR, CDR2 FQNEAQ (reference sequence). The CDR3 loop spans 18 amino acids. J gave up 2 bases and V 4 bases, and 16 bases lay outside the gene matches. Here the CDR3 reads CASSSGVLRTGRPYEQYF. CDR3 nucleotides: TGTGCCAGCAGCTCGGGAGTACTACGGACAGGGAGGCCCTACGAGCAGTACTTC.

The chain uses TRBV7-9 and TRBJ1-2; D not resolved. CDR3 size: 15 residues. Germline CDR1 reads SEHNR; CDR2 reads FQNEAQ (reference sequence). Trimming took 1 base from V and 7 from J, leaving 16 bases between them. The CDR3 here is CASSLGTGDVRGYTF. CDR3 DNA sequence: TGTGCCAGCAGCTTAGGTACCGGGGATGTGCGTGGCTACACCTTC.

The J gene is TRBJ2-3, the V gene TRBV27, with D possibly matching TRBD2 (5 bases). The CDR3 spans 15 residues. Germline CDR1 reads MNHEY; CDR2 reads SMNVEV (reference sequence). Trimming took off 5 bases at V and 2 bases at J, with 14 bases between the two ends. The CDR3 sequence: CASSPRGLYTDTQYF. The CDR3 DNA sequence: TGTGCCAGCAGTCCCCGAGGACTGTACACAGATACGCAGTATTTT.

J is TRBJ2-7 and V is TRBV27; D is undetermined. From germline, CDR1 is MNHEY and CDR2 SMNVEV (reference sequence). Trimming pared 5 bases from V and 3 bases from J, leaving 11 bases between. This CDR3 is built from 13 residues. In DNA form, the CDR3 reads TGTGCCAGCAGTACTATGCCCCTCTACGAGCAGTACTTC. Translating gives CASSTMPLYEQYF.

This chain connects TRBV16 to TRBJ1-2; D remains ambiguous. CDR1 and CDR2 from the germline V gene are KGHSY and FQNENV. The germline V and J ends were trimmed by 4 bases and 0 bases, with 12 bases remaining between them. The CDR3 has 15 amino acids. Written as DNA, the CDR3 is TGTGCCAGCAGCCCGAAGAGGGTCCCTAACTATGGCTACACCTTC. Translation: CASSPKRVPNYGYTF.

The rearrangement links TRBV4-1 to TRBJ2-3; 8 bases are a match to TRBD1. In germline, CDR1 is MGHRA, CDR2 YSYEKL. The CDR3 runs to 15 residues. J lost 5 bases, V lost 4 bases, and 8 bases had no gene match. The CDR3 region has the DNA TGCGCCAGCAGCCGTAGGGACGACAGGGGAGATACGCAGTATTTT. It is translated as CASSRRDDRGDTQYF.

The chain combines TRBV9 with TRBJ1-1; 7 positions agree with TRBD1. The junction had 11 bases not matched to a gene; V was cut back by 3 bases and J by 3 bases. Germline V gene sequence: CDR1 SGDLS, CDR2 YYNGEE. This CDR3 has 16 amino acids. The CDR3 DNA is TGTGCCAGCAGCGCTACCTCCGGGACAGCGTACACTGAAGCTTTCTTT. This translates into CASSATSGTAYTEAFF.

This clone showed up just once. The rearrangement joins TRBV7-8 to TRBJ2-5, with D perhaps matching TRBD2 (5 bases). This CDR3 comprises 14 residues. V shed 5 bases and J shed 1 base, with 11 bases lying between them. Germline assignment: CDR1 SGHVS and CDR2 FQNEAQ. CDR3 protein: CASSPPGSQETQYF. CDR3 nucleotide sequence: TGTGCCAGCAGCCCACCGGGGAGCCAAGAGACCCAGTACTTC.

The CDR3 DNA reads as TGTGCCAGCAGTTACATTCAACGAGGAAATGGACAGGGGGCGGGTAGGTGTCAGCCCCAGCATTTT. Translated, it gives CASSYIQRGNGQGAGRCQPQHF. J is TRBJ1-5 and V is TRBV6-8; 11 nucleotides agree with TRBD1. The CDR3 consists of 22 residues. Germline CDR1 is MNHGY and CDR2 is SAAAGT. With 2 bases clipped from V and 6 bases from J, the junction kept 24 bases outside the gene matches.

The genes are TRBV2 and TRBJ2-3; D call uncertain. The germline V gene encodes CDR1 SNHLY and CDR2 FYNNEI. The CDR3 has 14 amino acids. Trimming left V 8 bases short and J 3 bases short, with 15 bases between. CDR3 region: CASSGTGYTDTQYF. The CDR3 DNA is TGTGCCAGCTCTGGCACTGGATATACAGATACGCAGTATTTT.

About this clone: A read error may explain this, as a much larger clone is one base away. Other nucleotide sequences in the sample specify the same CDR3. This sequence joins TRBV5-1 and TRBJ2-7; the D is unclear. This CDR3 has 11 amino acids. The germline V and J ends were trimmed by 2 bases and 4 bases, with 4 bases remaining between them. The V gene's germline CDR1 is SGHRS and CDR2 YFSETQ. The CDR3, as DNA: TGCGCCAGCAGCTTAGGGTACGAGCAGTACTTC. It specifies CASSLGYEQYF.

This chain joins TRBV4-1 and TRBJ1-1; no firm D call. Germline values: CDR1 MGHRA, CDR2 YSYEKL. The CDR3 extends over 13 amino acids. Trimming removed 2 bases at V and 5 bases at J, with 9 bases between. Written as DNA, the CDR3 is TGCGCCAGCAGCCAATCTCCTGTTACTGAAGCTTTCTTT. Translating gives CASSQSPVTEAFF.

V and J are TRBV2 and TRBJ2-7; D is ambiguous. Germline V gives CDR1 SNHLY, CDR2 FYNNEI. V was shortened by 4 bases and J by 5 bases, with 9 bases between the two germline ends. The CDR3 sequence is 12 residues long. The CDR3 is CASSAVAHEQYF. CDR3 DNA sequence: TGTGCCAGCAGTGCAGTCGCCCACGAGCAGTACTTC. Full variable domain (rest looked up from reference TRBV2 and TRBJ2-7): EPEVTQTPSHQVTQMGQEVILRCVPISNHLYFYWYRQILGQKVEFLVSFYNNEISEKSEIFDDQFSVERPDGSNFTLKIRSTKLEDSAMYFCASSAVAHEQYFGPGTRLTVT.

V gene TRBV5-5 combines with J gene TRBJ2-7; D unclear. The V end was cut by 0 bases, the J end by 0 bases, with 7 bases between. Germline CDR1 is SGHKS and CDR2 is YYEKEE (reference sequence). The CDR3 has 14 amino acids. In DNA form, the CDR3 reads TGTGCCAGCAGCTTGGGTTCCCCCTCCTACGAGCAGTACTTC. Protein product: CASSLGSPSYEQYF.

The V and J genes are TRBV7-6 and TRBJ2-2, with 7 bases matching TRBD1. This CDR3 has 16 residues. Germline V gene sequence: CDR1 SGHVS, CDR2 FNYEAQ. J lost 0 bases, V lost 4 bases, and 5 bases had no gene match. CDR3 loop: CASSYDRAANTGELFF. In nucleotides, the CDR3 is TGTGCCAGCAGCTACGACAGGGCTGCGAACACCGGGGAGCTGTTTTTT.

The rearrangement joins TRBV7-8 to TRBJ2-7; 11 bases line up with TRBD2. The CDR3 extends over 16 amino acids. J was trimmed by 7 bases and V by 4 bases; bases with no gene match: 12. Germline values: CDR1 SGHVS, CDR2 FQNEAQ. DNA of the CDR3: TGTGCCAGCAGCTACGGGACTAGCGGTACTACGGGGGAGCAGTACTTC. Protein: CASSYGTSGTTGEQYF.

The gene calls are TRBV6-5 and TRBJ2-1; the D gene is possibly TRBD2 (6 bases). The CDR3 has 16 residues. Germline V gene data show CDR1 as MNHEY and CDR2 as SVGAGI. V was trimmed by 0 bases and J by 4 bases, leaving 13 bases between them. The CDR3 sequence: CASSYSISGNYNEQFF. The CDR3, as DNA: TGTGCCAGCAGTTACTCGATTAGCGGTAATTACAATGAGCAGTTCTTC.

V and J are TRBV7-3 and TRBJ2-3, with 14 bases fitting TRBD2. J was trimmed by 4 bases and V by 0 bases; bases with no gene match: 6. CDR1 and CDR2 from the germline V gene are SGHTA and FQGTGA. There are 18 residues in the CDR3. The CDR3 nucleotides read TGTGCCAGCAGCTTAACGTTCGGGACTAGCGGGAGACCAGATACGCAGTATTTT. Amino acids: CASSLTFGTSGRPDTQYF.

The chain carries TRBV6-1 and TRBJ2-5; TRBD2 matches 7 bases. J was trimmed by 2 bases and V by 1 base; bases with no gene match: 7. This CDR3 is built from 16 residues. CDR1 and CDR2 (germline): MNHNS, SASEGT. This CDR3 is CASSEVRLAAQETQYF. DNA for the CDR3: TGTGCCAGCAGTGAAGTGCGGCTAGCGGCACAAGAGACCCAGTACTTC.

The rearrangement joins TRBV4-1 to TRBJ1-1; no definite D call. Trimming pared 1 base from V and 7 bases from J, leaving 22 bases between. CDR3 length: 17 residues. Germline loops: CDR1 MGHRA, CDR2 YSYEKL. In nucleotides, the CDR3 is TGCGCCAGCAGCCAAGGACCGGGAGGGAAGGTGCGGAATGAAGCTTTCTTT. This sequence encodes CASSQGPGGKVRNEAFF.

The chain uses TRBV15 and TRBJ2-7, with 8 bases fitting TRBD2. Germline V gene data show CDR1 as LNHNV and CDR2 as YYDKDF (reference sequence). This CDR3 spans 15 amino acids. V was pared by 5 bases and J by 4 bases, with 10 bases of the junction left unmatched. The CDR3 is CATSGSGAAPYEQYF. In DNA, the CDR3 is TGTGCCACCAGCGGTAGCGGGGCGGCTCCATACGAGCAGTACTTC.

The CDR3 here is CASKQGLSSYEQYF. DNA for the CDR3: TGTGCCAGCAAGCAGGGTCTTAGCTCCTACGAGCAGTACTTC. V gene TRBV27 combines with J gene TRBJ2-7, with D perhaps matching TRBD1 (5 bases). The CDR3 covers 14 residues. V gave up 7 bases and J gave up 0 bases, with 13 bases separating them. In germline, CDR1 is MNHEY, CDR2 SMNVEV (reference sequence).